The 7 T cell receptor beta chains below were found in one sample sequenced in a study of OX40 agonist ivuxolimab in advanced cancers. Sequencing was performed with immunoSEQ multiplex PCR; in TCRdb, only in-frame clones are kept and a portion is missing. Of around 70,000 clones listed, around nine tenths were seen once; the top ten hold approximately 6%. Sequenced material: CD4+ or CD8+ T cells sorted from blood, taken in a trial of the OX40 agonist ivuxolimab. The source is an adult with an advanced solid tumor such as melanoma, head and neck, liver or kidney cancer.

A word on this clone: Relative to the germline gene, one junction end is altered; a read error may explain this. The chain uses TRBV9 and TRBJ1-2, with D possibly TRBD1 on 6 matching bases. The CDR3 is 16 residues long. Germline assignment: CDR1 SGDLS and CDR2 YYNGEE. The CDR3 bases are TGTACCAGCAGCATGCCACAGGGAGCTTGGGACTATGGCTACACCTTC. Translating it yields CTSSMPQGAWDYGYTF.

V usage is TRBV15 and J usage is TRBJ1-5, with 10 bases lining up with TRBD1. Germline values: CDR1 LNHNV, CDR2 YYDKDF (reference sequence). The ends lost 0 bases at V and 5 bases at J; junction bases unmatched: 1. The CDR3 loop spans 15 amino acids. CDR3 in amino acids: CATSREGTGDQPQHF. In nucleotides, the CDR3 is TGTGCCACCAGCAGAGAAGGGACAGGGGATCAGCCCCAGCATTTT.

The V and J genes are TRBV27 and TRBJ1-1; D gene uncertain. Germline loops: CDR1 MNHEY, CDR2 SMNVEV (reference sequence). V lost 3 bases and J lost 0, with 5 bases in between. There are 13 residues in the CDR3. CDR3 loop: CASSFSVNTEAFF. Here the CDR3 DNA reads TGTGCCAGCAGTTTTTCGGTGAACACTGAAGCTTTCTTT.

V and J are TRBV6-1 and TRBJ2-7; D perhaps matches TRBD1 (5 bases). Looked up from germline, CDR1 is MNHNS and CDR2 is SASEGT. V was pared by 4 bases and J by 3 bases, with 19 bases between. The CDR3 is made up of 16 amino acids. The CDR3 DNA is TGTGCCAGCAGTGTCCTCACTTCGACAGCGAACTACGAGCAGTACTTC. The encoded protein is CASSVLTSTANYEQYF.

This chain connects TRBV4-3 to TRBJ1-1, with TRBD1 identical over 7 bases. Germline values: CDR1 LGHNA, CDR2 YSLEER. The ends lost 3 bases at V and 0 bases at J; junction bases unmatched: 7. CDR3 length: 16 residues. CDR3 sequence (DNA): TGCGCCAGCAGCCAGGCCTCCGGGACAGTGAACACTGAAGCTTTCTTT. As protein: CASSQASGTVNTEAFF.

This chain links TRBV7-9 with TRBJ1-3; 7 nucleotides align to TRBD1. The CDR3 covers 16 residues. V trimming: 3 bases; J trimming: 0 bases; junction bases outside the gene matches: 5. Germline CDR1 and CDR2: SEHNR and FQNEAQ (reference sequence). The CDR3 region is CASSLYRGHSGNTIYF. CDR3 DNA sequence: TGTGCCAGCAGCTTGTACAGGGGCCACTCTGGAAACACCATATATTTT.

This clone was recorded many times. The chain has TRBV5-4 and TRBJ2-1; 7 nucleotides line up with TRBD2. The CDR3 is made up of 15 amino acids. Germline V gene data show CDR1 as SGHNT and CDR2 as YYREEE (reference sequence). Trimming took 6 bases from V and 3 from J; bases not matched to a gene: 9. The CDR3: CASIMTGGDYNEQFF. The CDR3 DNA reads TGTGCCAGCATCATGACGGGAGGAGACTACAATGAGCAGTTCTTC.